The TCR beta chain described here comes from a study of blood T cell repertoires in COVID-19. Study details: Samples came from the United States, Italy and Spain, spanning acute and convalescent COVID-19.

Per the original data handling: Reference gene primer amplification in the assay estimated nucleated cell counts. Only in-frame clones appear in the TCRdb table, and some are missing; sequencing was by immunoSEQ multiplex PCR. The DNA gave D and trimming, while V, J and clone size come from that table. The data show 150,000 to 250,000 clones, roughly 77% seen once. Followed over time, Seattle patients had been enrolled while infection was active. Sequenced sample: peripheral blood. This receptor was obtained from a woman in her thirties or forties with COVID-19, enrolled during active disease.

CDR3 region: CASSSYNEQYF. CDR3 DNA: TGTGCCAGCAGTTCGTACAACGAGCAGTACTTC. V is TRBV6-5 and J is TRBJ2-7; D unclear. The length of the CDR3 is 11 residues. The germline gives CDR1 MNHEY, CDR2 SVGAGI. V was cut by 4 bases and J by 5 bases, with 6 bases left in between.